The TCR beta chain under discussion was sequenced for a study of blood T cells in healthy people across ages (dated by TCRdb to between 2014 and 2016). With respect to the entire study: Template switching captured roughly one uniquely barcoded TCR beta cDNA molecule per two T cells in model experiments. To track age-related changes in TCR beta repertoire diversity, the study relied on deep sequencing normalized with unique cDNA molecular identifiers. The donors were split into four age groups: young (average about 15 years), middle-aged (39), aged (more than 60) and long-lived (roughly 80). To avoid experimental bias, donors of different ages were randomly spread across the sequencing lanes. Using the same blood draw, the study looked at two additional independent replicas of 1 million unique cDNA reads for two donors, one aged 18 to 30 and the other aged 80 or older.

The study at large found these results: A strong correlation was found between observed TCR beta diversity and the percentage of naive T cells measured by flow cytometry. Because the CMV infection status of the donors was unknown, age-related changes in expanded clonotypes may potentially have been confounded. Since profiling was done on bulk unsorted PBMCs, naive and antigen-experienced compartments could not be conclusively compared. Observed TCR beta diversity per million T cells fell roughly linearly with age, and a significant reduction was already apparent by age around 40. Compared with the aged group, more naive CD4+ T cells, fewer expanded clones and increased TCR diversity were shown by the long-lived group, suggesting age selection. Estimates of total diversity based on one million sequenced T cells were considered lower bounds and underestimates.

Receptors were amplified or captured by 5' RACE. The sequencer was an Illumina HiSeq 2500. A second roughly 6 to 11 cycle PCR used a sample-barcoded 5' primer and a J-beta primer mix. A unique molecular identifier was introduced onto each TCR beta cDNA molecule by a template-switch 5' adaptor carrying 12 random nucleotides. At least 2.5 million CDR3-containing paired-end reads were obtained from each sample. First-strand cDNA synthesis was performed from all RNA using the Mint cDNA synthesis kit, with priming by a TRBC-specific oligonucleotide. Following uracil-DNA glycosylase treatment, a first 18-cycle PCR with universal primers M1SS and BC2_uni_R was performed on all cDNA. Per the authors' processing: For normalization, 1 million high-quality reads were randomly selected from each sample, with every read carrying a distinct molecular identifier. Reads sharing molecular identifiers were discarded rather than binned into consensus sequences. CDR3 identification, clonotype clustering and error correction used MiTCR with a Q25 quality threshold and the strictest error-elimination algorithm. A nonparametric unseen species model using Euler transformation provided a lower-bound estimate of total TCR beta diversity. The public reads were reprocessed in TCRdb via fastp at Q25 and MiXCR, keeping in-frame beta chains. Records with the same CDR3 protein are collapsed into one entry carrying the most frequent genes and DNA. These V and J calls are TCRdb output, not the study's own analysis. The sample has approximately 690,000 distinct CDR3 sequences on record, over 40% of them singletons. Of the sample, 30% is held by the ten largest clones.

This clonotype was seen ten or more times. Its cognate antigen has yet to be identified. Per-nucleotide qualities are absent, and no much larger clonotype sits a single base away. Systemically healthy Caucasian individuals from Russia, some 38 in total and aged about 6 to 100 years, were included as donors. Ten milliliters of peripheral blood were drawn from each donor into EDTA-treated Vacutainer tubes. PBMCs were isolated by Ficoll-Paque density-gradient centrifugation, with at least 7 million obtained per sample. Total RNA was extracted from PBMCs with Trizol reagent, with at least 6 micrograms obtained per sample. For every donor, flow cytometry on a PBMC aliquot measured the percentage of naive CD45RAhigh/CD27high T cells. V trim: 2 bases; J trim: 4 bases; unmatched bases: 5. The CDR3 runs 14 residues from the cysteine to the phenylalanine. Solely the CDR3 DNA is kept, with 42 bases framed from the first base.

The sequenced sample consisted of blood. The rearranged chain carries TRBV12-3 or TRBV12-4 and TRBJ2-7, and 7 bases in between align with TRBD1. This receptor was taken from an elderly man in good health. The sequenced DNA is TGTGCCAGCAGTTTATCGGGACAGCTATACGAGCAGTACTTC. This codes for CASSLSGQLYEQYF.